This record covers a single T cell receptor (beta chain). What it recognizes is unknown. Germline CDR1 SEHNR, CDR2 FQNEAQ (reference sequence). CDR3 length: 14 amino acids. The record originates from a study of CXCR3-negative and CXCR3-positive naive CD8 T cells. Overall study: Sequencing brought in about 150 million TRB reads altogether, and each library got about 1.5 +/- 0.3 million.

General study results and limits: Naive CXCR3-positive and CXCR3-negative cells shared TRBV-TRBJ usage; memory cells diverged. Researchers report that CXCR3-positive naive cells carry more hydrophobic TRB CDR3s than CXCR3-negative naive cells.

It was by 5' RACE with UMI labels that the TRB cDNA libraries were prepared. From the 5' RACE reads, TCRdb lists one entry per CDR3 protein and no DNA. There are tens of thousands of distinct CDR3 sequences in the sample, with approximately 0.58% held by the top ten. The sample was naive CXCR3+ CD8+ T cells from blood. Indicated subset: CD45RO-CCR7+CD27+CD95- naive CD8+ T cells expressing CXCR3 (TNR3+). This TCR was recovered from a human donor in good health. Some clones in this sample may be carry-over from other donors' samples. The rearrangement links TRBV7-9 to TRBJ2-5; checking the TCRdb D call of TRBD2 is not possible without DNA. The CDR3 sequence: CASSPTSEQETQYF.